Detailed here is one TCR beta chain. Its target is unknown. This sample stems from a study of response to subunit inactivated influenza vaccine. Deletions cut 5 bases from V and 6 bases from J, with 14 bases between. This CDR3 region has 15 residues. TCRdb independently ran MiXCR on the RT-PCR reads; one entry per CDR3 protein. This table holds 630,000 or so distinct CDR3 sequences, about a sixth found once. General study results and limits: The authors put forward the suggestion that each seasonal influenza vaccination may bring in only a limited number of new T cells.

Material: PBMCs from blood, obtained 11 to 12 days after vaccination. This receptor was taken from a man in his forties or fifties who received an inactivated influenza vaccine. The V and J genes are TRBV12-3 or TRBV12-4 and TRBJ1-6, with a tentative D call TRBD1 (5 bases). The CDR3 here is CASSPAGTANSPLHF. In nucleotides, the CDR3 is TGTGCCAGCAGTCCCGCCGGGACTGCTAATTCACCCCTCCACTTT.